This TCR beta chain appears in the sequencing data of a study of cytomegalovirus exposure and HLA in healthy donors (dated by TCRdb to about 2017). With respect to the entire study: A later analysis indicated that the roughly 120 validation repertoires were generated on the platform also employed for the 670 or so repertoires of the first cohort. To predict cytomegalovirus infection status, the study combined high-throughput TCR immunosequencing, statistical association of individual TCRs with disease status, and machine learning. The study was designed to test whether signatures of past pathogen exposure could be identified by cataloging public T cell receptors. In addition to the first cohort of 666 subjects, a separate validation cohort of over 90 different subjects was used.

The CDR3 runs 16 residues from the cysteine to the phenylalanine. Only the CDR3 DNA is retained, 48 bases long and in frame from the first base. V and J are trimmed by 4 bases and 8 bases, and the gene matches miss 12 bases of the junction. CDR1 and CDR2 are drawn from the germline V gene: MDHEN, SYDVKM. What the research found in general, with its limitations: In vitro tests confirmed that a few of the cytomegalovirus-associated TCR beta chains recognize cytomegalovirus antigens. The authors suggested that the approach could potentially be generalized to other disease states and immunological phenotypes. Subsequent analysis determined that TCRs grouped into clusters in the first cohort also showed a tendency toward co-occurrence across the roughly 120 validation repertoires, and 85% to 95% of cluster scores exceeded 0. A later analysis had no HLA typing for the validation cohort, so co-occurrence there was scored across all 110 or so repertoires. The classifier was reported to diagnose cytomegalovirus status with high specificity and sensitivity in both the original cohort and the validation cohort. A total of 150 to 200 TCR beta chains were listed by the study as associated with cytomegalovirus. Most TCR sequences were seen in very few donors, while some public TCRs were found in many individuals.

The donors were included in the validation cohort of roughly 130 subjects, a group kept apart from the approximately 690-subject first cohort. A note on this clone: No antigen is known for it. Base qualities are not recorded, but no much larger clone differs from it by a single base.

The library was prepared using the immunoSEQ multiplex PCR assay. The source study handled its data this way. A statistical classification framework was developed to diagnose cytomegalovirus status using the catalog of TCR beta chain sequences. TCRdb stores this immuneACCESS table with in-frame sequences only. Part of the clones is absent; in the studies checked, under half of the shortfall reflects unresolved V genes, and no reason is known for the rest. From that table come the V and J calls and clone size; the DNA was used to work out D and trimming. The sample table lists roughly 62,000 clones, roughly 91% of them with a count of one. The top ten constitute over 2% of the sample.

This TCR derives from a woman younger than 45 in good health and CMV-seronegative. The specimen sequenced was PBMCs. This chain is built from TRBV28 and TRBJ2-1; 9 junctional bases match TRBD2. This receptor carries the CDR3 CASSSSGTSLVDEQFF. The DNA sequence is TGTGCCAGCAGTTCGTCCGGGACTAGCTTAGTCGATGAGCAGTTCTTC.